The 23 T cell receptor beta chains below all came from one sample that was sequenced in a study of T-cell memory formation after mild COVID-19. TCRdb used MiXCR to reprocess the 5' RACE reads, holding one entry per CDR3 protein. The data hold about half a million distinct CDR3 sequences, with 15% to 20% observed a single time. Sequencing was carried out using PBMCs or a T cell subset sorted from them (not recorded which). The source is an adult woman who had mild COVID-19 (a few samples of this study predate the infection). Cell type and time point are not known.

This clonotype was detected ten times or more. A junction boundary mismatches the germline segment, possibly from a read error. The chain uses TRBV7-2 and TRBJ2-1, with 10 positions matching TRBD2. The germline gives CDR1 SGHTA, CDR2 FQGNSA. The CDR3 sequence is 15 residues long. CDR3 sequence reads: CASSLGLARNNEQFF. The CDR3 DNA reads TGCGCCAGCAGCTTGGGACTAGCGCGGAACAATGAGCAGTTCTTC.

DNA for the CDR3: TGTGCCAGCCGTATGGACTACGAGCAGTACTTC. Its translation: CASRMDYEQYF. The rearrangement uses TRBV28 and TRBJ2-7; D unresolved. The CDR3 runs 11 residues. V was cut by 8 bases and J by 3 bases, with 8 bases left in between. The V gene's germline CDR1 is MDHEN and CDR2 SYDVKM.

This clonotype occurred a few times. V usage is TRBV19 and J usage is TRBJ1-2; D may be TRBD1 (5 bases). CDR1 is LNHDA and CDR2 is SQIVND in the germline V gene (reference sequence). The CDR3 covers 17 residues. The V and J ends lost 7 bases and 4 bases respectively, with 25 bases between them. The CDR3: CASISSAGGRSVYGYTF. DNA for the CDR3: TGTGCCAGTATTTCCTCAGCGGGGGGAAGGTCCGTCTATGGCTACACCTTC.

The gene calls are TRBV20-1 and TRBJ1-5, with 8 nucleotides matching TRBD1. Looked up from germline, CDR1 is DFQATT and CDR2 is SNEGSKA (reference sequence). Unmatched junction bases numbered 8, after V lost 6 bases and J lost 4 bases. The CDR3 is made up of 14 amino acids. As DNA, the CDR3 is TGCAGTGCACCTGACAGGGGAGGGAATCAGCCCCAGCATTTT. It codes for CSAPDRGGNQPQHF.

The table lists this clonotype with a few counts. The chain is built from TRBV29-1 and TRBJ2-1; the match to TRBD1 covers 10 bases. Per the germline V gene, CDR1 is SQVTM and CDR2 is ANQGSEA. CDR3 length equals 12 residues. V lost 7 bases to trimming and J lost 4 bases; unmatched junction nucleotides: 1. The CDR3 DNA is TGCAGCGGGGACAGGGGTTACAATGAGCAGTTCTTC. Amino acid sequence: CSGDRGYNEQFF.

The V call is TRBV29-1, the J call TRBJ1-1; 8 positions agree with TRBD1. Germline V gene sequence: CDR1 SQVTM, CDR2 ANQGSEA. The CDR3 has 15 amino acids. Trimming cost V 3 bases and J 1 base; bases outside gene matches: 7. CDR3: CSVDSGGDGNTEAFF. CDR3 DNA: TGCAGCGTTGATTCAGGGGGCGATGGGAACACTGAAGCTTTCTTT.

CDR3 nucleotide sequence: TGTGCCAGCAGCCAGTTCGGTGGGGGAGTAGCTTTCTTT. It yields the protein CASSQFGGGVAFF. The rearrangement joins TRBV14 to TRBJ1-1, with D maybe TRBD1 (5 bases). V dropped 3 bases and J dropped 10 bases, with 15 bases sitting between them. The germline V gene encodes CDR1 SGHDN and CDR2 FVKESK. The CDR3 consists of 13 residues.

This clonotype was seen a handful of times. The rearrangement links TRBV25-1 to TRBJ2-7; the match to TRBD1 covers 9 bases. The CDR3 has 15 residues. Looked up from germline, CDR1 is MGHDK and CDR2 is SYGVNS. Losses at the gene ends were 5 bases for V and 2 bases for J; bases not matched to a gene: 7. The CDR3: CASSYRDRVPYEQYF. For the CDR3, the DNA is TGTGCCAGCAGTTACCGGGACAGGGTCCCCTACGAGCAGTACTTC.

Many counts were recorded for this clonotype. The chain couples TRBV29-1 to TRBJ1-1; D call uncertain. There are 10 residues in the CDR3. Germline V gene data show CDR1 as SQVTM and CDR2 as ANQGSEA. The V end lost 6 bases, the J end lost 1 base, and 3 bases lay between the germline ends. The DNA of the CDR3 is TGCAGCGTGCGGAACACTGAAGCTTTCTTT. Translated: CSVRNTEAFF.

The chain couples TRBV15 to TRBJ2-3; 14 nucleotides line up with TRBD2. This CDR3 contains 18 residues. V shed 1 base and J 4 bases; nucleotides not matched to a gene: 7. CDR1 is LNHNV, CDR2 YYDKDF, per germline (reference sequence). The CDR3 nucleotides are TGTGCCACCAGCAGAGCCTCAAAGACTAGCGGGAGGGCAGATACGCAGTATTTT. This translates into CATSRASKTSGRADTQYF. Supplemented by reference TRBV15 and TRBJ2-3, the full variable domain reads DAMVIQNPRYQVTQFGKPVTLSCSQTLNHNVMYWYQQKSSQAPKLLFHYYDKDFNNEADTPDNFQSRRPNTSFCFLDIRSPGLGDTAMYLCATSRASKTSGRADTQYFGPGTRLTVL.

The V gene is TRBV20-1, the J gene TRBJ2-5; D may be TRBD1 or TRBD2 (5 bases each). Germline V gene data show CDR1 as DFQATT and CDR2 as SNEGSKA (reference sequence). The CDR3 extends over 13 amino acids. Deletions cut 5 bases from V and 5 bases from J, with 15 bases between. CDR3 in DNA: TGCAGTGCTTATCCAGGGAGAACGGAGACCCAGTACTTC. Translation: CSAYPGRTETQYF.

This clonotype showed up just a few times. The J gene is TRBJ2-3, the V gene TRBV12-3 or TRBV12-4; 10 bases agree with TRBD2. The CDR3 extends over 16 amino acids. Trimming at V came to 4 bases and at J to 5 bases, leaving 9 bases not matched to a gene. As DNA, the CDR3 is TGTGCCAGCAGTTCCTGGGGAGCGGGGGGGCAAGATACGCAGTATTTT. This gives the protein CASSSWGAGGQDTQYF.

The chain carries TRBV4-2 and TRBJ1-3; D perhaps matches TRBD1 (5 bases). V was pared by 0 bases and J by 4 bases, with 19 bases between. The CDR3 is made up of 18 amino acids. Per germline, CDR1 LGHNA and CDR2 YNFKEQ. CDR3 in amino acids: CASSQDMSTSGLGNTIYF. As DNA, the CDR3 is TGTGCCAGCAGCCAAGATATGTCGACCTCAGGGTTAGGAAACACCATATATTTT.

The chain employs TRBV27 and TRBJ1-6; D possibly corresponds to TRBD1 (5 bases). In germline, CDR1 is MNHEY, CDR2 SMNVEV (reference sequence). The CDR3 is 16 amino acids. Between the trimmed V and J ends, which lost 2 bases and 2 bases, there was a span of 10 bases. In DNA, the CDR3 is TGTGCCAGCAGTTTAACCCCGGGGGCCTATAATTCACCCCTCCACTTT. Encoded protein: CASSLTPGAYNSPLHF.

In this sample, this clonotype turned up a few times. The genes are TRBV3-1 and TRBJ1-1; the D is unclear. Germline V CDR1 and CDR2: LGHDT, YNNKEL (reference sequence). The CDR3 is 15 residues long. Trimming removed 0 bases at V and 0 bases at J, with 8 bases between. The CDR3 DNA reads as TGTGCCAGCAGCCAAGATGTGATTATGAACACTGAAGCTTTCTTT. Translation gives CASSQDVIMNTEAFF.

This chain uses TRBV7-2 with TRBJ2-7, with 8 bases fitting TRBD2. Germline V gene data show CDR1 as SGHTA and CDR2 as FQGNSA. With 3 bases clipped from V and 8 bases from J, the junction kept 15 bases outside the gene matches. This CDR3 region has 16 residues. The DNA of the CDR3 is TGTGCCAGCAGCTTCGATAGGAGCGGGAGCCTTAAGAAGCAGTACTTC. It codes for CASSFDRSGSLKKQYF.

This clonotype was detected many times. This chain uses TRBV29-1 with TRBJ2-1; 13 bases fit TRBD2. Germline V gene sequence: CDR1 SQVTM, CDR2 ANQGSEA. The CDR3 is 14 residues long. V gave up 7 bases and J gave up 6 bases; unmatched junction bases: 6. CDR3 nucleotides: TGCAGCGCCATGGGACTAGCGGGGATCAATGAGCAGTTCTTC. Translated, it gives CSAMGLAGINEQFF.

This clonotype turned up a few times. This chain connects TRBV19 to TRBJ2-2; D gene uncertain. Germline V gene sequence: CDR1 LNHDA, CDR2 SQIVND (reference sequence). CDR3 length equals 12 residues. The V end was cut by 5 bases, the J end by 5 bases, with 6 bases between. In nucleotides, the CDR3 is TGTGCCAGTAGTGTGGTGACCGGGGAGCTGTTTTTT. This translates into CASSVVTGELFF.

The genes are TRBV10-3 and TRBJ1-6; D perhaps matches TRBD1 (6 bases). Trimming left V 0 bases short and J 11 bases short, with 8 bases between. Germline CDR1 is ENHRY and CDR2 is SYGVKD. The CDR3 has 13 residues. The CDR3 reads CAISESAGAPLHF. The DNA for the CDR3 is TGTGCCATCAGTGAGTCCGCAGGGGCACCCCTCCACTTT.

This chain uses TRBV20-1 with TRBJ2-5, with TRBD2 matching 8 bases. The junction had 13 bases not matched to a gene; V was cut back by 2 bases and J by 2 bases. The CDR3 is 17 amino acids. Germline loops: CDR1 DFQATT, CDR2 SNEGSKA (reference sequence). CDR3 sequence: CSARTILGLAGQETQYF. The CDR3 DNA reads TGCAGTGCTAGAACGATTCTCGGGCTAGCGGGTCAAGAGACCCAGTACTTC.

This chain uses TRBV4-1 with TRBJ1-1, with TRBD1 as a possible D gene (6 bases). V was pared by 4 bases and J by 0 bases, with 12 bases between. Germline V CDR1 and CDR2: MGHRA, YSYEKL. There are 15 residues in the CDR3. CDR3 amino acids: CASSLIDRMNTEAFF. In DNA, the CDR3 is TGCGCCAGCAGCCTGATCGACAGGATGAACACTGAAGCTTTCTTT.

CDR3 DNA: TGTGCCAGCAGTTACACAGGACTCTCTGGAAACACCATATATTTT. Its protein is CASSYTGLSGNTIYF. The V call is TRBV6-5, the J call TRBJ1-3; D is perhaps TRBD1 (5 bases). CDR1 MNHEY and CDR2 SVGAGI come from the germline V gene. The CDR3 is 15 amino acids. The germline V and J ends were trimmed by 2 bases and 0 bases, with 8 bases remaining between them.

Many counts were recorded for this clonotype. V is TRBV12-3 or TRBV12-4 and J is TRBJ2-6, with D unclear. CDR3 length equals 15 residues. V lost 2 bases and J 0 bases, leaving 5 bases between the germline ends. Here the CDR3 DNA reads TGTGCCAGCAGTTTAAGTTACTCTGGGGCCAACGTCCTGACTTTC. Residues: CASSLSYSGANVLTF.